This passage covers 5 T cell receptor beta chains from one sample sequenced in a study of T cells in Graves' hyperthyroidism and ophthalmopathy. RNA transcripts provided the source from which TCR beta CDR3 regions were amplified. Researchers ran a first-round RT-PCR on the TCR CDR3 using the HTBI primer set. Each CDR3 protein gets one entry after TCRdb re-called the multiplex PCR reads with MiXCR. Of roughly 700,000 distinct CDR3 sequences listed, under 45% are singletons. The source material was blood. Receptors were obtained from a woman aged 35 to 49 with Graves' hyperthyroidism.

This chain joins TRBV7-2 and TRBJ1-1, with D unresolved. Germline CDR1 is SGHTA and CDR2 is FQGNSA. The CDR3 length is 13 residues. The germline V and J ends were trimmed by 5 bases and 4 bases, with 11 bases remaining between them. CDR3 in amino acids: CASSGRTGTEAFF. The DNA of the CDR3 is TGTGCCAGCAGCGGGAGAACGGGCACTGAAGCTTTCTTT.

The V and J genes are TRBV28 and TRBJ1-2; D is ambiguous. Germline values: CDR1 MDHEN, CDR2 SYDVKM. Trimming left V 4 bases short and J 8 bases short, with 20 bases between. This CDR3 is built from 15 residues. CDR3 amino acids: CASSSPRHSLLGYTF. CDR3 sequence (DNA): TGTGCCAGCAGTTCTCCCCGACATAGCCTTTTAGGCTACACCTTC.

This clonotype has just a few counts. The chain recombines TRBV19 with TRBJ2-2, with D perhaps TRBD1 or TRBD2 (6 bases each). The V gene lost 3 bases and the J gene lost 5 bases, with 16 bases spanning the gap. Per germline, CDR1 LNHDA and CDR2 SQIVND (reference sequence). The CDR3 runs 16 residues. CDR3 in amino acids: CASSMYSGAQTGELFF. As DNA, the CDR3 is TGTGCCAGTAGTATGTATTCGGGGGCGCAAACCGGGGAGCTGTTTTTT.

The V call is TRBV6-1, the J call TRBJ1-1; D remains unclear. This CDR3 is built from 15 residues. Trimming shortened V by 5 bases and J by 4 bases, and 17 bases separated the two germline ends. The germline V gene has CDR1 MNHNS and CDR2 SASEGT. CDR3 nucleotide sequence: TGTGCCAGCAGTCAAAGGCCGGGTTCGGGCACTGAAGCTTTCTTT. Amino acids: CASSQRPGSGTEAFF.

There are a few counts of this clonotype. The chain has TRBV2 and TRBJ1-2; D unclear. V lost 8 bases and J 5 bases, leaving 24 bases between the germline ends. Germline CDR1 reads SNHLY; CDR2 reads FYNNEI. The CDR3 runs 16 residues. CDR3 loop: CASSSVIGSSRYGYTF. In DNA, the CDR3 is TGTGCCAGCTCAAGTGTGATCGGATCTTCGCGGTATGGCTACACCTTC.